The source of this T cell receptor beta chain is a study of cytomegalovirus exposure and HLA in healthy donors. Study-wide points: Clonal expansion, a later analysis showed, was greater in HLA-associated TCR beta chains than in equally common others. Some TCR beta chains (over 150 of them) were listed as cytomegalovirus-associated.

PCR employed 60 Vbeta and 13 Jbeta primers. Method: immunoSEQ multiplex PCR; TCRdb's copy keeps in-frame clones and lacks some. The sample has around 120,000 clones, 60% to 70% seen once. Nominal health characterized the donors when sampled, though unrecorded immune exposures were likely. A word on this clone: The antigen remains unidentified. The junction departs from germline at one end; a sequencing error may be responsible.

CDR3 length: 17 amino acids. Germline lookup yields CDR1 SSHAT and CDR2 FNYEAQ (reference sequence). The sequence was collected from a woman aged 40 to 50 in good health and CMV-seropositive. The rearrangement joins TRBV7-7 to TRBJ2-5; 7 nucleotides match TRBD1. The sequencing sample was made of PBMCs. CDR3 bases: TGTGCTAGCAGCTTAACCGCCGGGACAGACGCCCGGGAGACCCAGTACTTC. Its protein product is CASSLTAGTDARETQYF. The entire variable domain, with the rest obtained from reference TRBV7-7 and TRBJ2-5, is as follows: GAGVSQSPRYKVTKRGQDVTLRCDPISSHATLYWYQQALGQGPEFLTYFNYEAQPDKSGLPSDRFSAERPEGSISTLTIQRTEQRDSAMYRCASSLTAGTDARETQYFGPGTRLLVL.